This TCR beta chain originates from a study of blood T cell repertoires in COVID-19. Assay used: immunoSEQ multiplex PCR; TCRdb lists only in-frame clones, some missing. The table has roughly 200,000 clones, 81% seen once; the top ten hold around 10%. Germline V gives CDR1 SGDLS, CDR2 YYNGEE. The CDR3 covers 14 residues. The V end was cut by 5 bases, the J end by 4 bases, with 15 bases between. Patients of the Seattle cohort, enrolled during active infection, were followed longitudinally. This chain uses TRBV9 with TRBJ1-1; no clear D gene. The specimen was peripheral blood. The sequence came from a woman aged 40 to 50 with COVID-19, enrolled during active disease. This CDR3 is CASSRDPETTEAFF. The CDR3, as DNA: TGTGCCAGCAGTCGAGATCCGGAGACCACTGAAGCTTTCTTT.